This TCR beta chain comes out of a study of beta chain features in type 1 diabetes. In the study overall: Healthy donors resembled patients in age, gender and cell yields. All of the samples together had 95 million to 140 million sorted cells examined.

V lost 2 bases and J 7 bases, leaving 11 bases between the germline ends. Germline CDR1 LGHNA, CDR2 YNFKEQ. This CDR3 is 13 amino acids long. Sequenced material consisted of expressed TCRB transcripts (all of the isolated RNA was reverse transcribed). It was found that naive, central memory and regulatory T cell samples averaged about 3.4 million reads. TCRdb keeps only in-frame clones here, not all; method: immunoSEQ multiplex PCR. This repertoire shows approximately 160,000 clones, approximately 9.1% found once; its top ten account for 2.3%. Whole-study results and caveats: Researchers caution that PCR might favor shorter templates, equally among patients and controls.

This clone was seen a handful of times. Its antigen is currently unknown. The receptor was derived from a woman between 18 and 29 years old in good health. The chain carries TRBV4-2 and TRBJ1-2; no clear D gene. What was sequenced was central memory CD4+ T cells from blood. Written as DNA, the CDR3 is TGTGCCAGCAGCCAAATCGAGGCGAGTGGCTACACCTTC. It is translated as CASSQIEASGYTF.